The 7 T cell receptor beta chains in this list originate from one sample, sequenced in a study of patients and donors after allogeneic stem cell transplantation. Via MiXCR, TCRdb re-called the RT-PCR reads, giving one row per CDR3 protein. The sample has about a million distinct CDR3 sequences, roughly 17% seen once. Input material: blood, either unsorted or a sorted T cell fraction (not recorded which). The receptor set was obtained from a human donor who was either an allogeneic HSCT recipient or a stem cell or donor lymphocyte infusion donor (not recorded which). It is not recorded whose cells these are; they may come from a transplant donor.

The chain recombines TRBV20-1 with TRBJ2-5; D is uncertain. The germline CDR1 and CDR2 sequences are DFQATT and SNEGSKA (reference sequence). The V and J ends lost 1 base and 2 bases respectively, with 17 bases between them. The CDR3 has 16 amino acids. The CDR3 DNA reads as TGCAGTGCTAGAGCTTCGCGGACGACTTTTCAAGAGACCCAGTACTTC. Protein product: CSARASRTTFQETQYF.

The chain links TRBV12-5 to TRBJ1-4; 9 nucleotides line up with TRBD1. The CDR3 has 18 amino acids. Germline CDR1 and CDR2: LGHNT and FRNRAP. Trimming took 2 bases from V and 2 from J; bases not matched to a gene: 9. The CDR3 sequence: CASGLTGQGLLTNEKLFF. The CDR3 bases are TGTGCTAGTGGTTTGACCGGACAGGGGTTATTGACTAATGAAAAACTGTTTTTT.

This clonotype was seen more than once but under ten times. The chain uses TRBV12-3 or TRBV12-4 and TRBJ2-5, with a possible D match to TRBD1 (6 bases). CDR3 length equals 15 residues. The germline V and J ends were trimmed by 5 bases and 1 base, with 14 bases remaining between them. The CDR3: CASSQTGIGQETQYF. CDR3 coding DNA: TGTGCCAGCAGTCAAACAGGGATCGGCCAAGAGACCCAGTACTTC.

For the CDR3, the DNA is TGTGCCAGCAGCGTAGGACCCGGGGGGGCTGAGAATGAGCAGTTCTTC. This translates into CASSVGPGGAENEQFF. The V gene is TRBV9, the J gene TRBJ2-1, with 8 nucleotides matching TRBD2. Trimming removed 0 bases from V and 7 bases from J; junction bases left unmatched: 9. Germline values: CDR1 SGDLS, CDR2 YYNGEE. The CDR3 has 16 amino acids.

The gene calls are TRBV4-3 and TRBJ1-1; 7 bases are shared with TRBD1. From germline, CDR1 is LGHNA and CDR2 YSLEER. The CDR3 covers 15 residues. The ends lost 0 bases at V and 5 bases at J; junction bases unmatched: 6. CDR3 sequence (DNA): TGCGCCAGCAGCCAAGATGACAGGGAAAGGACTGAAGCTTTCTTT. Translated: CASSQDDRERTEAFF.

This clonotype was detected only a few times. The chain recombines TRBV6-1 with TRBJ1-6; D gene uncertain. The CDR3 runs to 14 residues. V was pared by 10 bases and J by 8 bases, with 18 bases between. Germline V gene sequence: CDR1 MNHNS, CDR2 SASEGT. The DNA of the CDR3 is TGTGCCACCTCCGGGTCTTCGAAAGATTCACCCCTCCACTTT. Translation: CATSGSSKDSPLHF.

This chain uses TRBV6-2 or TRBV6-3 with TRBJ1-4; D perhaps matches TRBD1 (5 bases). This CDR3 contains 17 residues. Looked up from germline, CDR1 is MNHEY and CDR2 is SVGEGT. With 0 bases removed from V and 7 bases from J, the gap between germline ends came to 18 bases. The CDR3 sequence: CASSYSGSRSGGEKLFF. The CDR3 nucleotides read TGTGCCAGCAGTTACTCGGGATCGCGTTCGGGGGGTGAAAAACTGTTTTTT.